This T cell receptor (beta chain) was recorded in a study of blood T cell repertoires in COVID-19. TCRdb's table, derived via immunoSEQ multiplex PCR, lists solely in-frame clones and lacks some. This table holds under 200,000 clones, about 86% found once. With V trimmed by 8 bases and J by 1 base, 11 bases remained unmatched. Germline CDR1 SGHNT, CDR2 YENEEA. The CDR3 is made up of 17 amino acids. The sequence came from a man aged 50-60 years with active or convalescent COVID-19. The chain is built from TRBV11-3 and TRBJ2-2; the match to TRBD2 covers 9 bases. Material: peripheral blood. The CDR3 DNA reads TGTGCCAGCTCTAGAGCGCGGGAGGGTTTGAACACCGGGGAGCTGTTTTTT. Protein: CASSRAREGLNTGELFF.